This T cell receptor beta chain emerged from a study of cytomegalovirus exposure and HLA in healthy donors. General study results and limits: The tendency of first-cohort TCR clusters to co-occur in the 110 or so validation repertoires emerged from a later analysis. Investigators reported 164 TCR beta chains as tied to cytomegalovirus.

In this sample, this clone turned up a few times. Its matching antigen is unknown. Sequencing was performed with immunoSEQ multiplex PCR; in TCRdb, only in-frame clones are kept and a portion is missing. This table has about 110,000 clones, around 85% appearing once. The CDR3 is made up of 16 amino acids. Germline V gene sequence: CDR1 LNHDA, CDR2 SQIVND (reference sequence). J lost 1 base, V lost 2 bases, and 6 bases had no gene match. The donors were part of the validation cohort, which consisted of under 150 subjects and was separate from the first cohort of hundreds of subjects. The sequence derives from a woman aged 18-30 years in good health and CMV-seronegative. This chain uses TRBV19 with TRBJ2-7, with 9 bases identical to TRBD1. Sequences were obtained from PBMCs. The CDR3: CASSIPSTGGSYEQYF. The CDR3 nucleotides read TGTGCCAGTAGTATACCCTCGACAGGGGGGTCCTACGAGCAGTACTTC.